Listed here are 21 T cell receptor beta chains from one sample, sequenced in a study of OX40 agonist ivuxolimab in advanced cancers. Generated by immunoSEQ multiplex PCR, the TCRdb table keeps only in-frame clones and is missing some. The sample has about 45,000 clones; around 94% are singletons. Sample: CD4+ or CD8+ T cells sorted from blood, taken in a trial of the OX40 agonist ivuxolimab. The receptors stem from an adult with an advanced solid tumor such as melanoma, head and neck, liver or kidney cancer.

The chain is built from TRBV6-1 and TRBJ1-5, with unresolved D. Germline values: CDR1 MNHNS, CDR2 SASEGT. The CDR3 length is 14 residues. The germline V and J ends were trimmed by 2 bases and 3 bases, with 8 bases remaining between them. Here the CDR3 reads CASSELEINQPQHF. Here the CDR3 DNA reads TGTGCCAGCAGTGAATTAGAGATCAATCAGCCCCAGCATTTT.

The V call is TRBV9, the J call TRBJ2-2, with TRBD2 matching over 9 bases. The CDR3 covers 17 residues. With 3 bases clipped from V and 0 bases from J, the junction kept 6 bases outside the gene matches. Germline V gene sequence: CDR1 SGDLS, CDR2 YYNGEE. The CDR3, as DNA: TGTGCCAGCAGCGCACGACTAGCGGAGGCGAACACCGGGGAGCTGTTTTTT. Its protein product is CASSARLAEANTGELFF.

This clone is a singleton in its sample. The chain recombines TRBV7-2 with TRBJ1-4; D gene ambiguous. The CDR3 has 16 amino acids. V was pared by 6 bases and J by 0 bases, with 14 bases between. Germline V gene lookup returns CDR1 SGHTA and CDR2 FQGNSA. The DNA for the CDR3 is TGTGCCAGCAGTATTGGGTTCATTCCAACTAATGAAAAACTGTTTTTT. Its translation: CASSIGFIPTNEKLFF.

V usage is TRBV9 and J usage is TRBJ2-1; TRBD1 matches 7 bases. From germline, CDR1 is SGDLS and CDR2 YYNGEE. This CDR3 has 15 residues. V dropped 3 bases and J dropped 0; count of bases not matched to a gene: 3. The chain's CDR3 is CASSGRGSSYNEQFF. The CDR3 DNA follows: TGTGCCAGCAGCGGCAGGGGGAGCTCCTACAATGAGCAGTTCTTC.

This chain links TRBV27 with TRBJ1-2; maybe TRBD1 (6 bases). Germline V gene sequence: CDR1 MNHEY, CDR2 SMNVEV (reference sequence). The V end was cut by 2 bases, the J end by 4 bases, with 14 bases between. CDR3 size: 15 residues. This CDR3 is CASSLSGGYRYGYTF. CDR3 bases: TGTGCCAGCAGTTTAAGTGGGGGCTATCGCTATGGCTACACCTTC.

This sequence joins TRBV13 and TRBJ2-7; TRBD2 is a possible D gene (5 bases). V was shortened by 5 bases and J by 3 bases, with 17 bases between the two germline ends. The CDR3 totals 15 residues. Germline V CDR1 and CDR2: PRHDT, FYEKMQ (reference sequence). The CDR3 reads CASSPFGELDYEQYF. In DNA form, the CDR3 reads TGTGCCAGCAGCCCCTTTGGGGAGCTCGACTACGAGCAGTACTTC.

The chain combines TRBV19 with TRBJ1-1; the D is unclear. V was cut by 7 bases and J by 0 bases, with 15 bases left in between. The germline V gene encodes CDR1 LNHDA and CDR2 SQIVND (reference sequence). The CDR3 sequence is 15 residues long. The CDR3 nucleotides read TGTGCCAGTACCCCTAAAAGGCAATTGAACACTGAAGCTTTCTTT. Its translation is CASTPKRQLNTEAFF.

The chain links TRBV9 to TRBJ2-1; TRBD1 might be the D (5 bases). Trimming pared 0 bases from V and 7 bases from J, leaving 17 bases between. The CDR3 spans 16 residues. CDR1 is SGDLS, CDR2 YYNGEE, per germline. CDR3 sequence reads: CASSVEDTGQRNEQFF. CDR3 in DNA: TGTGCCAGCAGCGTAGAGGATACAGGTCAAAGAAATGAGCAGTTCTTC.

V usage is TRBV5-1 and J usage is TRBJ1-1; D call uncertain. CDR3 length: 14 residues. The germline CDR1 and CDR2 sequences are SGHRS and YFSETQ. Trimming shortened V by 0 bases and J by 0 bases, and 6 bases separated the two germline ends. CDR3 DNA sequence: TGCGCCAGCAGCTTGGCTACCCTGAACACTGAAGCTTTCTTT. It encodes CASSLATLNTEAFF.

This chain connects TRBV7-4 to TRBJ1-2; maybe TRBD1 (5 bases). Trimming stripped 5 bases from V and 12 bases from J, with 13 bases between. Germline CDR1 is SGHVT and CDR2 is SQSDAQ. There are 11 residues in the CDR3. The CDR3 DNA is TGTGCCAGCAGCGTAATACTGGGGGACACCTTC. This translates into CASSVILGDTF.

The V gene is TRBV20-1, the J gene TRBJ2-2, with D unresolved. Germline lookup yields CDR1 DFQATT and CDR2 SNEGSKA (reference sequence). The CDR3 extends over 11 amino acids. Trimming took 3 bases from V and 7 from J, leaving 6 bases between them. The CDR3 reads CSASIVGELFF. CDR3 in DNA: TGCAGTGCTAGTATCGTCGGGGAGCTGTTTTTT.

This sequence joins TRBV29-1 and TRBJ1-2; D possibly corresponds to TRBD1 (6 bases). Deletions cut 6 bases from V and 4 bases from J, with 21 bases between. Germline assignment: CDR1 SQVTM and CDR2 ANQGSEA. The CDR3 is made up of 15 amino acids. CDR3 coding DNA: TGCAGCGTCGACCGGACGAGGGGGGGAGGCTATGGCTACACCTTC. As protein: CSVDRTRGGGYGYTF. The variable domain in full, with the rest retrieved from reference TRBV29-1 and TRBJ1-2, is SAVISQKPSRDICQRGTSLTIQCQVDSQVTMMFWYRQQPGQSLTLIATANQGSEATYESGFVIDKFPISRPNLTFSTLTVSNMSPEDSSIYLCSVDRTRGGGYGYTFGSGTRLTVV.

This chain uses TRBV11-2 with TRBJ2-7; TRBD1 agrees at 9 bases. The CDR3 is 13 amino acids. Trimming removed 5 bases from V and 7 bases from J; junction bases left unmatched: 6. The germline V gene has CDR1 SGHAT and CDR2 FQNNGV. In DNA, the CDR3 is TGTGCCAGCAGCACAGGGGACAGGGCTGAGCAGTACTTC. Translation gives CASSTGDRAEQYF. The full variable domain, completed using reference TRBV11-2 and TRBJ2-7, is EAGVAQSPRYKIIEKRQSVAFWCNPISGHATLYWYQQILGQGPKLLIQFQNNGVVDDSQLPKDRFSAERLKGVDSTLKIQPAKLEDSAVYLCASSTGDRAEQYFGPGTRLTVT.

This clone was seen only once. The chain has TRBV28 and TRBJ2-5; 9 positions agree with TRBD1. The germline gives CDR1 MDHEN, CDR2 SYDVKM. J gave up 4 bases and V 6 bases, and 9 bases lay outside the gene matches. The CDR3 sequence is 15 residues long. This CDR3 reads CASRGTGKMGETQYF. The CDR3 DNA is TGTGCCAGCAGGGGGACAGGGAAAATGGGAGAGACCCAGTACTTC.

In nucleotides, the CDR3 is TGTGCCAGCAGTTACGTGGCAGTTTCTAATGAAAAACTGTTTTTT. Protein sequence: CASSYVAVSNEKLFF. The chain combines TRBV6-6 with TRBJ1-4; no firm D call. Germline loops: CDR1 MNHNY, CDR2 SVGAGI (reference sequence). The V and J ends lost 2 bases and 3 bases respectively, with 10 bases between them. CDR3 length: 15 residues.

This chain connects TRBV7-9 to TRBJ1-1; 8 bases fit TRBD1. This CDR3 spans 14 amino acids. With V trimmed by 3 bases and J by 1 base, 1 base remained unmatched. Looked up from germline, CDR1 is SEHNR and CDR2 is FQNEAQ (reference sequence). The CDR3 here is CASSFGQGNTEAFF. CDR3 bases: TGTGCCAGCAGCTTCGGACAGGGGAACACTGAAGCTTTCTTT. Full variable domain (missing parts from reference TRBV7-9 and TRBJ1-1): DTGVSQNPRHKITKRGQNVTFRCDPISEHNRLYWYRQTLGQGPEFLTYFQNEAQLEKSRLLSDRFSAERPKGSFSTLEIQRTEQGDSAMYLCASSFGQGNTEAFFGQGTRLTVV.

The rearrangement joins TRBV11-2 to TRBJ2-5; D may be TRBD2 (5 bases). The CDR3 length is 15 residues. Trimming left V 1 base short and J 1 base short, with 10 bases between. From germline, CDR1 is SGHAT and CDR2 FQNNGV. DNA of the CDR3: TGTGCCAGCAGCTTAGTTTTGCGGGTCCAAGAGACCCAGTACTTC. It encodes CASSLVLRVQETQYF.

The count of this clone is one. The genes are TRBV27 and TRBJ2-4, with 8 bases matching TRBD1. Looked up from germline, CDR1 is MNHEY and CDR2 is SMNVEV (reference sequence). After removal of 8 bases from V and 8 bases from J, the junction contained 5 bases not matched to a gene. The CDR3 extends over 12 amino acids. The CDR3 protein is CASGTGAYIQYF. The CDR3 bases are TGTGCCAGCGGGACAGGAGCATACATTCAGTACTTC.

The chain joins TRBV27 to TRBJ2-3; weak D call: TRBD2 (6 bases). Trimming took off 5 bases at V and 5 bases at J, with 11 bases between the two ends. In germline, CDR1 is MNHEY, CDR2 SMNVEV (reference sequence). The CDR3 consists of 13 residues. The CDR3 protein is CASSPTGGDTQYF. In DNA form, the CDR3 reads TGTGCCAGCAGTCCCACCGGGGGAGATACGCAGTATTTT.

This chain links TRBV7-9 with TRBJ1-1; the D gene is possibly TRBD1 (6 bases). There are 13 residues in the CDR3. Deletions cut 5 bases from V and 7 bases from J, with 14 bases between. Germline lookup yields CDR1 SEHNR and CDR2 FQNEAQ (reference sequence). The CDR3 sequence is CASSHPPDSEAFF. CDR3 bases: TGTGCCAGCAGCCACCCACCGGACAGTGAAGCTTTCTTT.

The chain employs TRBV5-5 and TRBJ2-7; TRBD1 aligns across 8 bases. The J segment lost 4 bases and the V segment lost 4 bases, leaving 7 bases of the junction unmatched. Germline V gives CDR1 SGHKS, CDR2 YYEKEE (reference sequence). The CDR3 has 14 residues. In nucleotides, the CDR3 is TGTGCCAGCAGCCTCAGGACAGGGTCTTACGAGCAGTACTTC. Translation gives CASSLRTGSYEQYF.